The clone carrying this TCR beta chain was detected only a few times. The antigen is unknown. TCRdb processed the RT-PCR reads anew with MiXCR; each CDR3 protein has one entry. The sample lists just over 300,000 distinct CDR3 sequences; 21% were seen once. This record belongs to a study of response to subunit inactivated influenza vaccine. Regarding the study as a whole: Authors proposed each seasonal influenza vaccination draws in few new T cells.

This receptor was taken from a man between 50 and 69 years old who received an inactivated influenza vaccine. This specimen consisted of PBMCs from blood, obtained about 20 months after vaccination.

The CDR3: CASRERLAENTGELFF. The CDR3, as DNA: TGTGCCAGCAGAGAAAGACTAGCGGAGAACACCGGGGAGCTGTTTTTT. The chain uses TRBV12-3 or TRBV12-4 and TRBJ2-2; 9 bases align to TRBD2. V shed 6 bases and J 1 base; nucleotides not matched to a gene: 6. This CDR3 region has 16 residues.